This T cell receptor beta chain came from a study of blood T cell repertoires in COVID-19. Background on the study: From T cells, B-cell-depleted T cells, or PBMCs came the material, which was cDNA or gDNA.

Per the study methods: Counts of nucleated cells, estimated from reference gene primer amplification, were obtained. TCRdb's copy holds only in-frame clones and misses some; the assay was immunoSEQ multiplex PCR. The V and J calls and the clone size are those of that table, but D and trimming were determined from the DNA. The table records 50,000 or so clones, under 90% of them present only once. Germline loops: CDR1 SEHNR, CDR2 FQNEAQ (reference sequence). The length of the CDR3 is 13 residues. Trimming took 7 bases from V and 2 from J, leaving 8 bases between them. The V gene is TRBV7-9, the J gene TRBJ2-2; no clear D gene. The TCR originated in an older man with COVID-19, enrolled during active disease. The specimen was peripheral blood. CDR3 DNA: TGTGCCAGCATTAAGAGAAACACCGGGGAGCTGTTTTTT. It is translated as CASIKRNTGELFF.